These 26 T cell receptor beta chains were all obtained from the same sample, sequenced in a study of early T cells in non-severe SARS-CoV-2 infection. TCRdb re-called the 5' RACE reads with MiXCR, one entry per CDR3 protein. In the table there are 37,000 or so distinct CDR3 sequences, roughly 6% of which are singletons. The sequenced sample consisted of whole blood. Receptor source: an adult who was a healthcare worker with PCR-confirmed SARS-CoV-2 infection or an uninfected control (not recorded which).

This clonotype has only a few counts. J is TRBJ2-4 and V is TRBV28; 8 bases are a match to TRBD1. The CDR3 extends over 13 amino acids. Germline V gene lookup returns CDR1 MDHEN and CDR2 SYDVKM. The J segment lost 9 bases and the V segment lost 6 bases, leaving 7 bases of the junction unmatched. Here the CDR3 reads CASRVTGGSIQYF. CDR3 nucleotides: TGTGCCAGCAGAGTTACAGGGGGGAGCATTCAGTACTTC.

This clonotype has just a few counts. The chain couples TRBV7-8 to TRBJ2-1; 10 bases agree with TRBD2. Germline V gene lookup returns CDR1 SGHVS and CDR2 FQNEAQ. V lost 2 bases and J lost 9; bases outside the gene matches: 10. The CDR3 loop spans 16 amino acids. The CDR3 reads CASSLFASGRAGEQFF. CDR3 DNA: TGTGCCAGCAGCTTATTTGCCAGCGGGAGGGCCGGTGAGCAGTTCTTC.

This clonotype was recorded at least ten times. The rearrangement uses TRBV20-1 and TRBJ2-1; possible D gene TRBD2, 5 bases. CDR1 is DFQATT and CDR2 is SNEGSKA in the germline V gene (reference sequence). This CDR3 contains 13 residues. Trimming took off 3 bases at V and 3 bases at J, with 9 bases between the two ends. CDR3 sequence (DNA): TGCAGTGCTAGTGTAGCGTACTACAATGAGCAGTTCTTC. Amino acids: CSASVAYYNEQFF.

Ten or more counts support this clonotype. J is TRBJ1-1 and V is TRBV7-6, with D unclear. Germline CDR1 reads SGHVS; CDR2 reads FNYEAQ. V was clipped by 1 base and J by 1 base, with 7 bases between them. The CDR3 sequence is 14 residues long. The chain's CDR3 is CASSLVRTNTEAFF. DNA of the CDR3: TGTGCCAGCAGCTTAGTGAGGACGAACACTGAAGCTTTCTTT.

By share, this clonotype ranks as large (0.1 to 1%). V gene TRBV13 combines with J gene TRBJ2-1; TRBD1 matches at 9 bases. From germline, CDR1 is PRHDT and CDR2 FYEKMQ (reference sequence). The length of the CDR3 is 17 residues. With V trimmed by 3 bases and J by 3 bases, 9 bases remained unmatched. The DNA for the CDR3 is TGTGCCAGCAGCTTGCAAACCGGGACAGGGATCTACAATGAGCAGTTCTTC. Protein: CASSLQTGTGIYNEQFF. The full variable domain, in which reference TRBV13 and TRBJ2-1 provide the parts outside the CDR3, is AAGVIQSPRHLIKEKRETATLKCYPIPRHDTVYWYQQGPGQDPQFLISFYEKMQSDKGSIPDRFSAQQFSDYHSELNMSSLELGDSALYFCASSLQTGTGIYNEQFFGPGTRLTVL.

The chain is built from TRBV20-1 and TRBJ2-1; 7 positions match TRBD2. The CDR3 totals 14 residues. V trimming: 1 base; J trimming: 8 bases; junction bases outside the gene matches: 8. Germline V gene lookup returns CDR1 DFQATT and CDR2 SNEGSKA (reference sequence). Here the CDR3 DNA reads TGCAGTGCTAGAGCTGCGCGGGAGATAGATGAGCAGTTCTTC. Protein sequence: CSARAAREIDEQFF.

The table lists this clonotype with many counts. In DNA, the CDR3 is TGCGCCAGCAGCCTACTATACGGGGGAAACACTGAAGCTTTCTTT. Protein sequence: CASSLLYGGNTEAFF. The chain has TRBV4-1 and TRBJ1-1, with TRBD1 as a possible D gene (5 bases). The V gene's germline CDR1 is MGHRA and CDR2 YSYEKL. This CDR3 spans 15 amino acids. V shed 4 bases and J shed 2 bases, with 14 bases lying between them.

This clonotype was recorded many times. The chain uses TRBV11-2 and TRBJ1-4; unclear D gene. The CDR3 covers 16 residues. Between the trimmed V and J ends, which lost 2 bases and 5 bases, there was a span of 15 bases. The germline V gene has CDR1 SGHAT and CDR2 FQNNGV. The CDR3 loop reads CASSLMGYRENEKLFF. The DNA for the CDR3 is TGTGCCAGCAGCTTAATGGGATATCGGGAAAATGAAAAACTGTTTTTT.

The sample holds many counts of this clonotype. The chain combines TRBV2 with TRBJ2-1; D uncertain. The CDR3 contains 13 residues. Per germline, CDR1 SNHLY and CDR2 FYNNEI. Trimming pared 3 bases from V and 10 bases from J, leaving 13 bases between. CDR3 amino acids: CASSESPEREQFF. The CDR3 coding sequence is TGTGCCAGCAGTGAGTCCCCAGAACGGGAGCAGTTCTTC. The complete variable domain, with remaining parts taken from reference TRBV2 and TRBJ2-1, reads EPEVTQTPSHQVTQMGQEVILRCVPISNHLYFYWYRQILGQKVEFLVSFYNNEISEKSEIFDDQFSVERPDGSNFTLKIRSTKLEDSAMYFCASSESPEREQFFGPGTRLTVL.

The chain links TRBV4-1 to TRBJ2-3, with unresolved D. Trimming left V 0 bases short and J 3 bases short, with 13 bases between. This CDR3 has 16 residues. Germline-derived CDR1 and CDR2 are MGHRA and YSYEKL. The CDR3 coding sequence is TGCGCCAGCAGCCAAGAGCGAGCGACTGGTACAGATACGCAGTATTTT. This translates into CASSQERATGTDTQYF.

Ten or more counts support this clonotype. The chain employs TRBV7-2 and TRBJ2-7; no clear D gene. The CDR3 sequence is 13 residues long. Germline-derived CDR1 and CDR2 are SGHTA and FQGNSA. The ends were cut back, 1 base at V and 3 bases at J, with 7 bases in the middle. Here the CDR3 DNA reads TGTGCCAGCAGCTTAGACGCCGGCTACGAGCAGTACTTC. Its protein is CASSLDAGYEQYF.

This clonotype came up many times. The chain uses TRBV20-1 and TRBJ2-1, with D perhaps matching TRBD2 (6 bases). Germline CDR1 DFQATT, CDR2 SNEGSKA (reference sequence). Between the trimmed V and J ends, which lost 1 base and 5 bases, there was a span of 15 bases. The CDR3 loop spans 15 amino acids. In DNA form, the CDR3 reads TGCAGTGCTAGAGTCTCCGGAGGGGACGACAATGAGCAGTTCTTC. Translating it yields CSARVSGGDDNEQFF.

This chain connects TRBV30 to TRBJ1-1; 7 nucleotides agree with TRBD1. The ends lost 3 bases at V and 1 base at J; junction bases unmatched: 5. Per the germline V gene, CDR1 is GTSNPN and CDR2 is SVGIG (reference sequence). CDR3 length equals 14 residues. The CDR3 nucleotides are TGTGCCTGGAGCCCAGGGACAGCGAACACTGAAGCTTTCTTT. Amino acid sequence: CAWSPGTANTEAFF.

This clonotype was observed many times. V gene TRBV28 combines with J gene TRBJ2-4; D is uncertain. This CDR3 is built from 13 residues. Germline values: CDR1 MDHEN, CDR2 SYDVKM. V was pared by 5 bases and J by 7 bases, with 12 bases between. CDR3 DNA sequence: TGTGCCAGCAGTACCCGGTTACGTAACATTCAGTACTTC. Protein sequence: CASSTRLRNIQYF.

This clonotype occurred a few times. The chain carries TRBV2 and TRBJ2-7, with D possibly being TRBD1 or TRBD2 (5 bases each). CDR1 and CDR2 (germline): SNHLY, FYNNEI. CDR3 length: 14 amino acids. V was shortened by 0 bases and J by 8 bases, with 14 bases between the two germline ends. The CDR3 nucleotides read TGTGCCAGCAGTGAAGCGGGAGTCCGGGGACAGCAGTACTTC. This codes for CASSEAGVRGQQYF. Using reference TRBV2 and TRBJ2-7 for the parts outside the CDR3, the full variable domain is EPEVTQTPSHQVTQMGQEVILRCVPISNHLYFYWYRQILGQKVEFLVSFYNNEISEKSEIFDDQFSVERPDGSNFTLKIRSTKLEDSAMYFCASSEAGVRGQQYFGPGTRLTVT.

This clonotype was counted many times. CDR3 sequence (DNA): TGTGCCAGCAGCAACGACTCCCCGCCGGGCTACACCTTC. Its translation: CASSNDSPPGYTF. This chain links TRBV7-3 with TRBJ1-2; D is undetermined. The CDR3 extends over 13 amino acids. Germline CDR1 reads SGHTA; CDR2 reads FQGTGA. V was pared by 5 bases and J by 8 bases, with 15 bases between.

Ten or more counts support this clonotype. The CDR3 nucleotides are TGCGCCAGCAGCCCCACCAACTGGAACACTGAAGCTTTCTTT. Protein: CASSPTNWNTEAFF. The chain combines TRBV5-1 with TRBJ1-1; no reliable D call. The CDR3 is 14 amino acids. Germline V CDR1 and CDR2: SGHRS, YFSETQ. V lost 4 bases to trimming and J lost 1 base, with 11 bases between them.

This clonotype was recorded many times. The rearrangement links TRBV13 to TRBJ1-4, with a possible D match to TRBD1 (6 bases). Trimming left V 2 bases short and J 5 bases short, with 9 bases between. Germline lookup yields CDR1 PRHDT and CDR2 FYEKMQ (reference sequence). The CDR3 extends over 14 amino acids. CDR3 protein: CASSLRGINEKLFF. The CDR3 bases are TGTGCCAGCAGCTTAAGGGGGATAAATGAAAAACTGTTTTTT.

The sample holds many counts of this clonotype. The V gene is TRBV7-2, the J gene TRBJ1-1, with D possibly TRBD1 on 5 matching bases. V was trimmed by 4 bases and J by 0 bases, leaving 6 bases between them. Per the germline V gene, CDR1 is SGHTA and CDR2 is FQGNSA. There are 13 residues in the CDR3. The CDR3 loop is CASSSGMNTEAFF. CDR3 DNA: TGTGCCAGCAGCTCAGGGATGAACACTGAAGCTTTCTTT. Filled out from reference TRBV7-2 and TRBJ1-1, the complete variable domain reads GAGVSQSPSNKVTEKGKDVELRCDPISGHTALYWYRQSLGQGLEFLIYFQGNSAPDKSGLPSDRFSAERTGGSVSTLTIQRTQQEDSAVYLCASSSGMNTEAFFGQGTRLTVV.

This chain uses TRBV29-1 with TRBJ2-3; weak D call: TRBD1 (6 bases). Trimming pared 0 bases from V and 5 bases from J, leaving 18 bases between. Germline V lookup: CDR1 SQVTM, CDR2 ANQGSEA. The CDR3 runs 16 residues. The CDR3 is CSVEDARGYVEDTQYF. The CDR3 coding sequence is TGCAGCGTTGAAGACGCCAGGGGATACGTGGAAGATACGCAGTATTTT.

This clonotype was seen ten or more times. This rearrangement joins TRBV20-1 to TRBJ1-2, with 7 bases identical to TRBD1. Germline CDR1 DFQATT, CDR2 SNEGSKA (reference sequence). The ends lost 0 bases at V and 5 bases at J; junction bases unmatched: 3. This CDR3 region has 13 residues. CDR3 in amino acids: CSARDRGSYGYTF. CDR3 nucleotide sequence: TGCAGTGCTAGAGACAGGGGGTCGTATGGCTACACCTTC.

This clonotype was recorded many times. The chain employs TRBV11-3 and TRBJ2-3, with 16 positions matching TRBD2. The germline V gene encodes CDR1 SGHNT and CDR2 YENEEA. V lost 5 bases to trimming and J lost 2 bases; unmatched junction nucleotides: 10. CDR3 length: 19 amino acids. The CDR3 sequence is CASSPLGTSGGASTDTQYF. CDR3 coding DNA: TGTGCCAGCAGCCCGCTAGGGACTAGCGGGGGGGCTTCCACAGATACGCAGTATTTT. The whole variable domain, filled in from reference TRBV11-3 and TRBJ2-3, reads EAGVVQSPRYKIIEKKQPVAFWCNPISGHNTLYWYLQNLGQGPELLIRYENEEAVDDSQLPKDRFSAERLKGVDSTLKIQPAELGDSAVYLCASSPLGTSGGASTDTQYFGPGTRLTVL.

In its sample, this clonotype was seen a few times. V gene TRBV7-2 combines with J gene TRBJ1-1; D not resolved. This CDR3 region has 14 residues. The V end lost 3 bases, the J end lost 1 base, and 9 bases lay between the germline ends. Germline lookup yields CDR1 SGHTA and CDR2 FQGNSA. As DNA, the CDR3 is TGTGCCAGCAGCTTCCCCCAGAAGAACACTGAAGCTTTCTTT. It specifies CASSFPQKNTEAFF.

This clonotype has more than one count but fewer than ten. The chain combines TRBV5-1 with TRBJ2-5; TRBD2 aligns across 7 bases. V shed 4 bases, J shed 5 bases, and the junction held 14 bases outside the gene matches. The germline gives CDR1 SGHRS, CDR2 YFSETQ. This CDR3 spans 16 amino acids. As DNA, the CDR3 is TGCGCCAGCAGCAAAGCGGGATTTGGAAATACGGAGACCCAGTACTTC. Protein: CASSKAGFGNTETQYF.

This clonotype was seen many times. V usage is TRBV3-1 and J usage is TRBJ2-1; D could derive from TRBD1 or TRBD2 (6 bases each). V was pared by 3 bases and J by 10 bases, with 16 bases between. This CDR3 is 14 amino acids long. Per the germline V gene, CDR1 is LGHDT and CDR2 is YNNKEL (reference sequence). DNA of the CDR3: TGTGCCAGCAGCCACCCCAATAGAGGGGGGGAGCAGTTCTTC. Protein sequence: CASSHPNRGGEQFF.

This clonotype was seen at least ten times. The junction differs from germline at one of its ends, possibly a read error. CDR3: CSARPTSGYRLF. CDR3 in DNA: TGCAGTGCTAGGCCCACGAGCGGGTACAGACTCTTC. The chain couples TRBV20-1 to TRBJ2-1; maybe TRBD2 (6 bases). The CDR3 loop spans 12 amino acids. The germline gives CDR1 DFQATT, CDR2 SNEGSKA (reference sequence).